This TCR beta chain is from a study of blood T cell repertoires in COVID-19. In the source study's methods: Using reference gene primer amplification, nucleated cell counts were estimated. The data were produced by immunoSEQ multiplex PCR, yet TCRdb's version contains in-frame clones alone and is incomplete. V and J calls and clone size are as listed in that table; D and trimming were resolved from the DNA. Of 180,000 or so clones detected, over 75% appear once; the ten largest clones hold roughly 13%. The length of the CDR3 is 13 residues. Germline CDR1 is GTSNPN and CDR2 is SVGIG (reference sequence). V lost 5 bases to trimming and J lost 7 bases; unmatched junction nucleotides: 7.

The rearrangement joins TRBV30 to TRBJ1-4; TRBD1 matches at 7 bases. The sequencing sample was made of peripheral blood. This receptor was obtained from a man aged 45-65 years who had recovered from COVID-19. The CDR3 DNA reads TGTGCCTGGGACAGGGAAAGGGGTGAAAAACTGTTTTTT. It is translated as CAWDRERGEKLFF.